This T cell receptor beta chain was found in a study of low-dose radiotherapy and immunotherapy resistance in tumors. Study-wide background: With fractions of 0.5 Gy given every 2 weeks, Cohort 1 accumulated a total of 6.5 Gy. Each patient was administered nivolumab intravenously at 240 mg, which was a flat dose, every two weeks, along with intravenous ipilimumab at 1 mg/kg every six weeks.

Noted time point: after trial treatment. Stated treatment: LDRT plus nivolumab, ipilimumab, low-dose cyclophosphamide and aspirin (RACIN trial). As their treatment, donors received nivolumab, ipilimumab, aspirin, low-dose cyclophosphamide and low-dose radiotherapy. Eligible patients bore advanced solid tumors devoid of tumor-infiltrating lymphocytes. Primers used for first-strand cDNA, a TRAV- and TRBV-specific set, covered both alpha and beta chains. A constant-region primer paired with the V-primer adapter amplified TCRs over approximately 18 PCR cycles. TCRdb reanalysed the reads using MiXCR and keeps one entry per CDR3 protein. Here the sample spans about 58,000 distinct CDR3 sequences, about 23% being singletons. This clonotype occurred many times. The CDR3 is 13 residues long. The V gene's germline CDR1 is SQVTM and CDR2 ANQGSEA. V was pared by 3 bases and J by 1 base, with 8 bases between.

Sequences were derived from PBMCs, sampled after low-dose radiotherapy plus immunotherapy. The chain recombines TRBV29-1 with TRBJ2-3; D gene uncertain. The clonotype was recovered from a male donor with prostate cancer. The CDR3 is CSVDLGRTDTQYF. The DNA of the CDR3 is TGCAGCGTTGATCTGGGCCGCACAGATACGCAGTATTTT.